This T cell receptor beta chain emerged from a study of blood T cell repertoires in COVID-19. Study information: Spain, Italy and the United States supplied samples that represented acute and convalescent COVID-19. T cells, B-cell-depleted T cells, or PBMCs supplied cDNA or gDNA.

The CDR3 covers 16 residues. The junction had 7 bases not matched to a gene; V was cut back by 3 bases and J by 1 base. Germline-derived CDR1 and CDR2 are GTSNPN and SVGIG (reference sequence). Seattle enrolled patients during active infection and tracked them longitudinally. In the authors' workflow: By means of reference gene primer amplification, nucleated cell counts were estimated. The repertoire was sequenced with immunoSEQ multiplex PCR; TCRdb's copy has only in-frame clones and lacks some. V and J calls and clone size are as listed in that table; D and trimming were resolved from the DNA. The data hold around 100,000 clones, with about 89% observed a single time.

The sequence came from a man aged 55 to 70 with COVID-19, enrolled during active disease. The chain has TRBV30 and TRBJ2-2; 8 positions agree with TRBD2. Sequencing was done on a sample of peripheral blood. CDR3 bases: TGTGCCTGGAGCACCGGGGGGGGTTTGAACACCGGGGAGCTGTTTTTT. Amino acids: CAWSTGGGLNTGELFF. Looking up the rest from reference TRBV30 and TRBJ2-2 gives the full variable domain: SQTIHQWPATLVQPVGSPLSLECTVEGTSNPNLYWYRQAAGRGLQLLFYSVGIGQISSEVPQNLSASRPQDRQFILSSKKLLLSDSGFYLCAWSTGGGLNTGELFFGEGSRLTVL.